What follows describes a single T cell receptor beta chain. Antigen unknown. At the DNA level, this CDR3 is encoded by other sequences in the same sample as well. CD45RO-negative, CCR7-positively selected cells formed the naive CD8 fraction, excluding terminally differentiated effector memory CD45RA+ cells. The data are from a study of shared clonotypes between healthy human individuals. General observations from the study: The donor pool, a small one, limited the genetic and exposure-history diversity represented.

This CDR3 has 10 residues. Germline CDR1 reads MDHEN; CDR2 reads SYDVKM. Trimming took off 3 bases at V and 7 bases at J, with 4 bases between the two ends. Repertoires were generated with immunoSEQ multiplex PCR, while TCRdb's copy carries only in-frame clones and drops some. The table lists around 700,000 clones, roughly 94% of them singletons. The clonotype comes from a man aged 25 to 45 in good health. This chain joins TRBV28 and TRBJ2-7; no definite D call. The sequenced sample was naive CD8+ T cells sorted from blood. CDR3 loop: CASSFREQYF. The CDR3 DNA sequence: TGTGCCAGCAGTTTCCGAGAGCAGTACTTC.